This record looks at one TCR beta chain sequence and its context. Its antigen remains unidentified. This entry is derived from a study of Tregs in tolerant kidney transplant recipients. Clones were read by immunoSEQ multiplex PCR, and TCRdb kept only the in-frame ones, dropping some. The data show around 15,000 clones, about four fifths seen once. CDR1 and CDR2 from the germline V gene are SNHLY and FYNNEI. The CDR3 loop spans 12 amino acids. V lost 3 bases and J 6 bases, leaving 8 bases between the germline ends. Overall study results and limits: In tolerant patients, donor-specific Tregs outgrew total Tregs, suggesting antigen-driven expansion.

Thawed PBMCs were FACS-sorted into unstimulated CD4+CD25+CD127- regulatory T cells, CD4+CD25- non-regulatory cells, CD4 and CD8 cells. Sequencing was performed on Tregs from blood, taken before the transplant. The receptor was isolated from a human donor who received a combined kidney and bone marrow transplant. The chain carries TRBV2 and TRBJ1-2; possibly TRBD1 for D (5 bases). The CDR3: CASSDLGDGYTF. Here the CDR3 DNA reads TGTGCCAGCAGTGACCTAGGGGATGGCTACACCTTC.